A selection of T cell receptor beta chains follows, all from one sample in a study of blood T cell repertoires in COVID-19. The protocol was immunoSEQ multiplex PCR, while the TCRdb copy is restricted to in-frame clones and leaves out a portion. The top ten clones hold around 0.94% of a sample with roughly 400,000 clones, just over 90% of them seen once. Input material: PBMCs or T cells enriched from blood (not recorded which). All receptors derive from a woman aged 40 to 55 who had been exposed to COVID-19. Both conserved end residues are part of each CDR3. The D gene is left open where the match is weak. Rows may omit the clone size; those that give it use once, few, many or a size class.

few | TRBJ1-1 | TRBD1 | TRBV6-2/TRBV6-3 | TGTGCCAGCAGCTACTGGACAGGGCTTATGAACACTGAAGCTTTCTTT | CASSYWTGLMNTEAFF
few | TRBJ2-1 | - | TRBV7-8 | TGTGCCAGCAGCCTACGGGAGTCCTACAATGAGCAGTTCTTC | CASSLRESYNEQFF
- | TRBJ1-2 | TRBD1 | TRBV7-9 | TGTGCCAGCAGACCCGGACAGGGGAAAGGCTACACCTTC | CASRPGQGKGYTF
- | TRBJ2-3 | - | TRBV30 | TGTGCCTGGAGCGCTGGGACACTTAGTACAGATACGCAGTATTTT | CAWSAGTLSTDTQYF
- | TRBJ1-6 | - | TRBV19 | TGTGCCAGTAGTATAGAGGGGGGATACGGTTCACCCCTCCACTTT | CASSIEGGYGSPLHF
- | TRBJ2-5 | TRBD1 | TRBV2 | TGTGCCAGCAGTGAAGACAGGGGGAGGACCCAGTACTTC | CASSEDRGRTQYF
few | TRBJ1-1 | - | TRBV15 | TGTGCCACCAGCACCTGGCGGGACACTGAAGCTTTCTTT | CATSTWRDTEAFF
- | TRBJ1-1 | - | TRBV3-1/TRBV3-2 | TGTGCCAGCGCCAACGGGTGGAACACTGAAGCTTTCTTT | CASANGWNTEAFF
few | TRBJ1-5 | TRBD1 | TRBV3-1/TRBV3-2 | TGTGCCAGCAGCCATTCCGGGACAGGGAATCAGCCCCAGCATTTT | CASSHSGTGNQPQHF
- | TRBJ2-1 | - | TRBV4-2 | TGTGCCAGCAGCCGGGGGCTGAGCGATGAGCAGTTCTTC | CASSRGLSDEQFF
- | TRBJ2-7 | - | TRBV5-1 | TGCGCCAGCAGCCCTGGCCAGGCATACGACGAGCAGTACTTC | CASSPGQAYDEQYF
- | TRBJ2-3 | TRBD2 | TRBV7-8 | TGTGCCAGCAGCCCAAGGCCCCAAGCGGGAATCACAGATACGCAGTATTTT | CASSPRPQAGITDTQYF
- | TRBJ2-1 | TRBD2 | TRBV5-1 | TGCGCCAGCAGCATTCCGGGACTAGCGGGAGGGCCTGTGAATGAGCAGTTCTTC | CASSIPGLAGGPVNEQFF
- | TRBJ2-1 | TRBD2 | TRBV24-1 | TGTGCCACCAGTGACCCCGGGCGGGAGAGCTCCTACAATGAGCAGTTCTTC | CATSDPGRESSYNEQFF
- | TRBJ1-6 | - | TRBV6-1 | TGTGCCAGCAGTGGGAGGGGCACCGTAGGGTCCTATAATTCACCCCTCCACTTT | CASSGRGTVGSYNSPLHF
- | TRBJ1-1 | - | TRBV19 | TGTGCCAGTAGTACCCACAGTAACACTGAAGCTTTCTTT | CASSTHSNTEAFF
- | TRBJ2-3 | TRBD2 | TRBV9 | TGTGCCAGCAGCCCCCGGCCATCTAGCGGGAACACAGATACGCAGTATTTT | CASSPRPSSGNTDTQYF
- | TRBJ2-7 | TRBD1 | TRBV11-1 | TGTGCCAGCAGGCCTCCGGACAGGGCGGACGAGCAGTACTTC | CASRPPDRADEQYF
- | TRBJ1-6 | - | TRBV4-2 | TGTGCCAGCAGCCAACCTGGGGGGGGCGGGAGTAATTCACCCCTCCACTTT | CASSQPGGGGSNSPLHF
- | TRBJ2-3 | - | TRBV24-1 | TGTGCCACCAGTGAAGGGGTGGATACGCAGTATTTT | CATSEGVDTQYF
- | TRBJ2-3 | TRBD1 | TRBV3-1/TRBV3-2 | TGTGCCAGCAGCCCCTTCGGGACAGGATTAAGCACAGATACGCAGTATTTT | CASSPFGTGLSTDTQYF
- | TRBJ1-2 | TRBD1 | TRBV4-3 | TGCGCCAGCAGCCAAGAGGACAGGCCGAACTATGGCTACACCTTC | CASSQEDRPNYGYTF
- | TRBJ1-5 | - | TRBV29-1 | TGCACCCCCGTGCCGGGGGTCTCCAATCAGCCCCAGCATTTT | CTPVPGVSNQPQHF
- | TRBJ1-3 | TRBD1 | TRBV28 | TGTGCCAGCAGTTTGGGACAGGGGGCAGCCACCATATATTTT | CASSLGQGAATIYF
- | TRBJ1-1 | - | TRBV18 | TGTGCCAGCTCAAACAGGTGGAACACTGAAGCTTTCTTT | CASSNRWNTEAFF
- | TRBJ2-7 | TRBD1 | TRBV5-8 | TGTGCCAGCAGCTTCAGTGGGACAGGGGTTTACGAGCAGTACTTC | CASSFSGTGVYEQYF
- | TRBJ2-4 | - | TRBV3-1/TRBV3-2 | TGTGCCAGCAGCCTCGGTAAGGACAGTCTTTCCAAAAACATTCAGTACTTC | CASSLGKDSLSKNIQYF
once | TRBJ2-1 | TRBD2 | TRBV15 | TGTGCCACCAGCAGGGGGGGGTTGGCTAGCGGGCGTAATGAGCAGTTCTTC | CATSRGGLASGRNEQFF